The 8 T cell receptor beta chains given below trace back to one sample, sequenced in a study of blood T cell repertoires in COVID-19. Only in-frame clones appear in the TCRdb table, and some are missing; sequencing was by immunoSEQ multiplex PCR. In the table there are under 350,000 clones, about 86% of which are singletons. The sequenced material came from PBMCs or T cells enriched from blood (not recorded which). Receptors originate from a woman in her forties with acute COVID-19.

This clone was detected a few times. The genes are TRBV6-4 and TRBJ2-1, with TRBD2 matching over 9 bases. This CDR3 contains 15 residues. Germline loops: CDR1 MRHNA, CDR2 SNTAGT. Losses at the gene ends were 2 bases for V and 6 bases for J; bases not matched to a gene: 5. DNA for the CDR3: TGTGCCAGCAGTGACGTAGCGGGGGTAGGCAATGAGCAGTTCTTC. It yields the protein CASSDVAGVGNEQFF.

The J gene is TRBJ1-1, the V gene TRBV7-3; no firm D call. Germline V gives CDR1 SGHTA, CDR2 FQGTGA. V dropped 1 base and J dropped 3 bases, with 6 bases sitting between them. The CDR3 contains 13 residues. The CDR3 coding sequence is TGTGCCAGCAGCTTAAGTACAGACACTGAAGCTTTCTTT. It translates to CASSLSTDTEAFF.

V and J are TRBV5-1 and TRBJ1-2, with TRBD1 identical over 8 bases. CDR1 is SGHRS, CDR2 YFSETQ, per germline. V was clipped by 0 bases and J by 8 bases; unmatched bases: 6. This CDR3 comprises 14 residues. CDR3: CASSLDSTGVGYTF. The CDR3 nucleotides are TGCGCCAGCAGCTTGGACTCGACAGGGGTCGGCTACACCTTC.

V is TRBV5-6 and J is TRBJ2-3, with 8 bases fitting TRBD2. Germline CDR1 SGHDT, CDR2 YYEEEE. The CDR3 is 16 residues long. J lost 2 bases, V lost 0 bases, and 5 bases had no gene match. The CDR3 coding sequence is TGTGCCAGCAGCTTGGGGACTAGCTGGATCACAGATACGCAGTATTTT. It yields the protein CASSLGTSWITDTQYF.

The chain recombines TRBV11-2 with TRBJ1-2; D is ambiguous. There are 14 residues in the CDR3. The V gene's germline CDR1 is SGHAT and CDR2 FQNNGV. V shed 2 bases and J shed 1 base, with 8 bases lying between them. CDR3 in amino acids: CASSLPRHNYGYTF. In DNA, the CDR3 is TGTGCCAGCAGCTTACCCAGACATAACTATGGCTACACCTTC.

The chain combines TRBV2 with TRBJ1-2; possibly TRBD1 for D (5 bases). The CDR3 is made up of 14 amino acids. The germline CDR1 and CDR2 sequences are SNHLY and FYNNEI. V was cut by 6 bases and J by 3 bases, with 14 bases left in between. CDR3 DNA: TGTGCCAGCAGCCCCGGGACTTACTACTATGGCTACACCTTC. Translated: CASSPGTYYYGYTF.

The genes are TRBV18 and TRBJ1-1; D gene ambiguous. V was trimmed by 0 bases and J by 3 bases, leaving 5 bases between them. The V gene's germline CDR1 is KGHSH and CDR2 LQKENI. The CDR3 has 13 residues. In DNA form, the CDR3 reads TGTGCCAGCTCACCACCGTCGGACACTGAAGCTTTCTTT. Its protein is CASSPPSDTEAFF.

The chain is built from TRBV5-4 and TRBJ1-2; no clear D gene. The CDR3 is 14 residues long. CDR1 is SGHNT and CDR2 is YYREEE in the germline V gene (reference sequence). With 4 bases removed from V and 4 bases from J, the gap between germline ends came to 14 bases. CDR3 region: CASSPLPVSYGYTF. DNA of the CDR3: TGTGCCAGCAGCCCTCTCCCGGTGAGCTATGGCTACACCTTC.